The text below deals with one T cell receptor (beta chain). Produced via immunoSEQ multiplex PCR; TCRdb's table is partial and in-frame only. The sample comprises 60,000 to 80,000 clones, around nine tenths of which are singletons, and approximately 10% rests with the top ten. This sample is drawn from a study of PD-L1 blockade in urothelial cancer. Described time point: peripheral blood 6 weeks after treatment start. With 0 bases removed from V and 6 bases from J, the gap between germline ends came to 15 bases. This CDR3 is 15 amino acids long. CDR1 GTSNPN and CDR2 SVGIG come from the germline V gene (reference sequence).

The specimen was PBMCs, collected around atezolizumab (anti-PD-L1) treatment. The TCR comes from a man in his fifties or sixties with urothelial cancer. The chain recombines TRBV30 with TRBJ1-5; tentative D call: TRBD1 (5 bases). The CDR3 loop is CAWSVRGMLGQPQHF. The CDR3 DNA reads TGTGCCTGGAGTGTACGGGGGATGCTCGGTCAGCCCCAGCATTTT.